Here is one T cell receptor (beta chain) with its context. The table came from immunoSEQ multiplex PCR; TCRdb's copy has only in-frame clones and leaves some out. Of some 150,000 clones listed, about 80% are singletons. This entry comes from a study of blood T cell repertoires in COVID-19. Per the germline V gene, CDR1 is SGHVS and CDR2 is FQNEAQ. The V end lost 6 bases, the J end lost 2 bases, and 13 bases lay between the germline ends. The CDR3 sequence is 14 residues long. The sequencing input was PBMCs or T cells enriched from blood (not recorded which). V gene TRBV7-8 combines with J gene TRBJ2-5; TRBD2 is a possible D gene (5 bases). The receptor's source is a man between 50 and 59 years old who had recovered from COVID-19. CDR3 nucleotide sequence: TGTGCCAGCAGTTTCATCGGGGTTCAAGAGACCCAGTACTTC. Protein sequence: CASSFIGVQETQYF. The whole variable domain, remainder taken from reference TRBV7-8 and TRBJ2-5, is GAGVSQSPRYKVAKRGQDVALRCDPISGHVSLFWYQQALGQGPEFLTYFQNEAQLDKSGLPSDRFFAERPEGSVSTLKIQRTQQEDSAVYLCASSFIGVQETQYFGPGTRLLVL.